The 19 T cell receptor beta chains presented below share a single source sample, sequenced in a study of cytomegalovirus exposure and HLA in healthy donors. A multiplex PCR was run with 60 Vbeta primers and 13 Jbeta primers. The repertoire was sequenced with immunoSEQ multiplex PCR; TCRdb's copy has only in-frame clones and lacks some. Of some 130,000 clones listed, about 71% are singletons. Source material: PBMCs. Receptors were obtained from a woman aged 55 to 70 in good health and CMV-seropositive.

V and J are TRBV6-5 and TRBJ2-3; D perhaps matches TRBD2 (6 bases). The CDR3 is 16 amino acids. V lost 2 bases to trimming and J lost 14 bases, with 26 bases between them. Germline V lookup: CDR1 MNHEY, CDR2 SVGAGI. In DNA, the CDR3 is TGTGCCAGCAGTTACGGAGGCGCGGGGCCTCGGAGGGCGACGTATTTT. Translating gives CASSYGGAGPRRATYF.

This clone was seen a handful of times. CDR3 DNA sequence: TGTGCCAGTAGTATGTTGGGGGCTGGGGAGACCCAGTACTTC. Protein product: CASSMLGAGETQYF. The chain links TRBV19 to TRBJ2-5, with D tentatively TRBD1 (6 bases). There are 14 residues in the CDR3. Per the germline V gene, CDR1 is LNHDA and CDR2 is SQIVND (reference sequence). V was shortened by 3 bases and J by 5 bases, with 13 bases between the two germline ends.

The chain combines TRBV4-1 with TRBJ1-1; D gene uncertain. The CDR3 runs to 13 residues. From germline, CDR1 is MGHRA and CDR2 YSYEKL. V lost 0 bases, J lost 4 bases, and 6 bases lay in between. CDR3 coding DNA: TGCGCCAGCAGCCAAGAGAGAGTCACTGAAGCTTTCTTT. Its translation is CASSQERVTEAFF.

The CDR3 region is CASSSRQPRFTGELFF. The CDR3 DNA reads TGTGCCAGCTCATCAAGACAGCCTCGATTCACCGGGGAGCTGTTTTTT. The chain joins TRBV18 to TRBJ2-2; a weak D match, TRBD1 (5 bases). Germline V lookup: CDR1 KGHSH, CDR2 LQKENI. Trimming took 5 bases from V and 4 from J, leaving 17 bases between them. This CDR3 is 16 amino acids long.

In its sample, this clone was seen a few times. This chain uses TRBV6-1 with TRBJ1-2, with 9 bases fitting TRBD1. The CDR3 length is 17 residues. The junction had 9 bases not matched to a gene; V was cut back by 0 bases and J by 4 bases. Germline V lookup: CDR1 MNHNS, CDR2 SASEGT. The CDR3 sequence is CASSEATGGAVSYGYTF. CDR3 DNA: TGTGCCAGCAGTGAAGCCACAGGGGGCGCGGTGTCCTATGGCTACACCTTC.

The chain links TRBV11-3 to TRBJ2-7, with 7 bases fitting TRBD1. Germline CDR1 SGHNT, CDR2 YENEEA. V lost 5 bases to trimming and J lost 5 bases; unmatched junction nucleotides: 6. The CDR3 has 13 amino acids. The CDR3 DNA sequence: TGTGCCAGCAGCACGGGACAGACGGACGAGCAGTACTTC. Its protein is CASSTGQTDEQYF.

J is TRBJ2-2 and V is TRBV5-1; D possibly corresponds to TRBD1 (6 bases). V was clipped by 5 bases and J by 3 bases, with 14 bases between them. This CDR3 comprises 15 residues. The germline V gene has CDR1 SGHRS and CDR2 YFSETQ. The CDR3 region is CASSRARGDTGELFF. In nucleotides, the CDR3 is TGCGCCAGCAGTAGGGCCAGGGGCGACACCGGGGAGCTGTTTTTT.

The chain employs TRBV7-3 and TRBJ1-2; D uncertain. The germline V gene encodes CDR1 SGHTA and CDR2 FQGTGA. This CDR3 has 14 amino acids. V lost 5 bases to trimming and J lost 4 bases, with 14 bases between them. The CDR3 region is CASSQNPGTYGYTF. CDR3 nucleotides: TGTGCCAGCAGCCAGAATCCAGGAACCTATGGCTACACCTTC.

The chain couples TRBV7-2 to TRBJ1-5; D is unresolved. CDR1 is SGHTA and CDR2 is FQGNSA in the germline V gene. This CDR3 is built from 14 residues. Trimming shortened V by 5 bases and J by 4 bases, and 12 bases separated the two germline ends. The CDR3 bases are TGTGCCAGCAGCCCCCCAGGCGGGAATCAGCCCCAGCATTTT. Residues: CASSPPGGNQPQHF.

The chain uses TRBV4-1 and TRBJ2-5; D is unclear. The germline V and J ends were trimmed by 0 bases and 1 base, with 12 bases remaining between them. The CDR3 is 16 amino acids. The V gene's germline CDR1 is MGHRA and CDR2 YSYEKL. CDR3 amino acids: CASSQDKSRPQETQYF. As DNA, the CDR3 is TGCGCCAGCAGCCAAGATAAGTCTAGACCCCAAGAGACCCAGTACTTC.

The chain has TRBV29-1 and TRBJ1-1; D perhaps matches TRBD1 (5 bases). Germline V lookup: CDR1 SQVTM, CDR2 ANQGSEA. V was shortened by 3 bases and J by 0 bases, with 8 bases between the two germline ends. The CDR3 extends over 13 amino acids. The CDR3 DNA reads TGCAGCGTTGATGCCAGGGTGAACACTGAAGCTTTCTTT. Residues: CSVDARVNTEAFF.

This clone was counted between two and nine times. The V gene is TRBV5-6, the J gene TRBJ2-3; TRBD2 might be the D (6 bases). The CDR3 contains 12 residues. The germline gives CDR1 SGHDT, CDR2 YYEEEE. With 3 bases removed from V and 4 bases from J, the gap between germline ends came to 6 bases. The CDR3 here is CASSWGADTQYF. Written as DNA, the CDR3 is TGTGCCAGCAGCTGGGGGGCAGATACGCAGTATTTT.

This clone has just a few counts. This chain uses TRBV15 with TRBJ2-7; D is possibly TRBD1 (6 bases). CDR3 length: 14 amino acids. The germline V gene encodes CDR1 LNHNV and CDR2 YYDKDF (reference sequence). V was pared by 5 bases and J by 4 bases, with 15 bases between. The CDR3 reads CATSAATGVYEQYF. For the CDR3, the DNA is TGTGCCACCAGCGCAGCGACAGGAGTGTACGAGCAGTACTTC.

J is TRBJ2-7 and V is TRBV10-3, with TRBD1 identical over 10 bases. The CDR3 consists of 14 residues. Germline values: CDR1 ENHRY, CDR2 SYGVKD. J was trimmed by 5 bases and V by 10 bases; bases with no gene match: 11. CDR3 amino acids: CATTPGQGTHEQYF. CDR3 nucleotides: TGTGCCACCACTCCGGGACAGGGGACCCACGAGCAGTACTTC.

This chain links TRBV19 with TRBJ1-1; tentatively, D is TRBD1 (5 bases). This CDR3 is built from 15 residues. CDR1 and CDR2 from the germline V gene are LNHDA and SQIVND (reference sequence). V was trimmed by 3 bases and J by 4 bases, leaving 15 bases between them. The CDR3 loop is CASSISRGMPTEAFF. As DNA, the CDR3 is TGTGCCAGTAGTATCTCCCGGGGGATGCCCACTGAAGCTTTCTTT. The full variable domain, its missing parts supplied by reference TRBV19 and TRBJ1-1, is DGGITQSPKYLFRKEGQNVTLSCEQNLNHDAMYWYRQDPGQGLRLIYYSQIVNDFQKGDIAEGYSVSREKKESFPLTVTSAQKNPTAFYLCASSISRGMPTEAFFGQGTRLTVV.

The chain joins TRBV29-1 to TRBJ2-2; the match to TRBD2 covers 10 bases. CDR3 length: 17 amino acids. Germline loops: CDR1 SQVTM, CDR2 ANQGSEA. V shed 7 bases and J 0 bases; nucleotides not matched to a gene: 11. The CDR3 nucleotides read TGCAGCGCCGCAAGACTAGCGGGCCCCGCGAACACCGGGGAGCTGTTTTTT. This codes for CSAARLAGPANTGELFF.

The V gene is TRBV7-3, the J gene TRBJ2-7; possible D gene TRBD2, 5 bases. CDR3 length: 14 amino acids. Germline lookup yields CDR1 SGHTA and CDR2 FQGTGA. Deletions cut 2 bases from V and 2 bases from J, with 10 bases between. CDR3 region: CASSLDPGAYEQYF. CDR3 bases: TGTGCCAGCAGCTTAGACCCCGGGGCCTACGAGCAGTACTTC.

The J gene is TRBJ1-5, the V gene TRBV15; D is undetermined. The V and J ends lost 0 bases and 5 bases respectively, with 14 bases between them. The germline gives CDR1 LNHNV, CDR2 YYDKDF (reference sequence). The CDR3 length is 16 residues. CDR3: CATSRDSDGRYQPQHF. The CDR3 DNA sequence: TGTGCCACCAGCAGAGATTCGGACGGGAGATATCAGCCCCAGCATTTT. Filled out from reference TRBV15 and TRBJ1-5, the complete variable domain reads DAMVIQNPRYQVTQFGKPVTLSCSQTLNHNVMYWYQQKSSQAPKLLFHYYDKDFNNEADTPDNFQSRRPNTSFCFLDIRSPGLGDTAMYLCATSRDSDGRYQPQHFGDGTRLSIL.

The rearrangement links TRBV5-1 to TRBJ2-4, with TRBD2 identical over 12 bases. After removal of 0 bases from V and 2 bases from J, the junction contained 12 bases not matched to a gene. The germline V gene encodes CDR1 SGHRS and CDR2 YFSETQ. The CDR3 is 20 amino acids. The CDR3 is CASSLGLAGVSFGSKNIQYF. CDR3 DNA: TGCGCCAGCAGCTTGGGACTAGCGGGGGTCAGCTTCGGGTCCAAAAACATTCAGTACTTC.